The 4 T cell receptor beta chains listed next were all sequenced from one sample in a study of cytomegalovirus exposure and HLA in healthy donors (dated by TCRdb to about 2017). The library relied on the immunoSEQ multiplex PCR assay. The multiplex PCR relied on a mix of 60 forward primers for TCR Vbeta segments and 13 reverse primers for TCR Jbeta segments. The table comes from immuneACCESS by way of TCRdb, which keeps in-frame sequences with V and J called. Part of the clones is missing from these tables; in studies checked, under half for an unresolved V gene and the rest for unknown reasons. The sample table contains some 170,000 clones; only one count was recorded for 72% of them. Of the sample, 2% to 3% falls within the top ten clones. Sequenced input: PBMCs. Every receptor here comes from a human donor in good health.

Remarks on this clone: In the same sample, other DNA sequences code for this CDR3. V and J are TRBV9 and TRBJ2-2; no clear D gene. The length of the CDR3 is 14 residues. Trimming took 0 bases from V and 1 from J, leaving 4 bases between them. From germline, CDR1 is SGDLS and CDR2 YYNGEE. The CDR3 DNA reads TGTGCCAGCAGCGTAGGGCAGAACACCGGGGAGCTGTTTTTT. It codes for CASSVGQNTGELFF.

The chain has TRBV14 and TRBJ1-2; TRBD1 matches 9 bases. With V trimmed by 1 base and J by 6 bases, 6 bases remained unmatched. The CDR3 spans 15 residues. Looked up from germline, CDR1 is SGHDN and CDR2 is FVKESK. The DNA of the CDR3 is TGTGCCAGCAGCCAAGTTGGGACAGGGTGGAATGGCTACACCTTC. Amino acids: CASSQVGTGWNGYTF.

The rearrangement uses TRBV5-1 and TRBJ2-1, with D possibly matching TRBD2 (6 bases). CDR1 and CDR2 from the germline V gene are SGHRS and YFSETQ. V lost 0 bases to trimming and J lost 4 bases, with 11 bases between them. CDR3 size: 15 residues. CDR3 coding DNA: TGCGCCAGCAGCTTGGGTTCGGGACTTTACAATGAGCAGTTCTTC. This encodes CASSLGSGLYNEQFF.

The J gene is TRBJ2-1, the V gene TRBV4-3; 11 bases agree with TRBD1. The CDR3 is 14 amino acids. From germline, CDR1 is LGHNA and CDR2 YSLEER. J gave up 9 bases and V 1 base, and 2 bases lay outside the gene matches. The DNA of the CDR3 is TGCGCCAGCAGCCAAGGGGGGACAGGGGGTGAGCAGTTCTTC. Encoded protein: CASSQGGTGGEQFF.